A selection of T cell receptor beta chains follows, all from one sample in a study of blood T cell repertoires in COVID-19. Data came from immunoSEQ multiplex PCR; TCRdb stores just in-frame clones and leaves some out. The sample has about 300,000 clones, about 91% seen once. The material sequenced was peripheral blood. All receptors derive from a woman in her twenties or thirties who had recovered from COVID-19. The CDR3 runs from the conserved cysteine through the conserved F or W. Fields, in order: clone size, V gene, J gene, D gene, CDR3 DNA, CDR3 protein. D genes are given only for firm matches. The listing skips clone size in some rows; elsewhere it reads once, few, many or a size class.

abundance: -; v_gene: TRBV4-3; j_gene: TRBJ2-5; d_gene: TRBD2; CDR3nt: TGCGCCAGCAGCCAAGGACGGAGCGGGGGAGGGAGAGAGACCCAGTACTTC; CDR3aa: CASSQGRSGGGRETQYF
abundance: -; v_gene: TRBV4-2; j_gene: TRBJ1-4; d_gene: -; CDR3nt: TGTGCCAGCAGCCCCGACAGGACGGACGGTGGAAAACTGTTTTTT; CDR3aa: CASSPDRTDGGKLFF
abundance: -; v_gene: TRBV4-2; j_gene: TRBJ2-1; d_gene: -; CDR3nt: TGTGCCAGCAGCCAAGATAAGGCGGTTTGGGACAATGAGCAGTTCTTC; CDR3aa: CASSQDKAVWDNEQFF
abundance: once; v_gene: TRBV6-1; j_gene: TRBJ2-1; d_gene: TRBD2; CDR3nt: TGTGCCAGCAGTGAGATGGCTAGCGGGGGTGATTATGGCAATGAGCAGTTCTTC; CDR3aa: CASSEMASGGDYGNEQFF
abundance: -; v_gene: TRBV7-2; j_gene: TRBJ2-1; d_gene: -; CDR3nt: TGTGCCAGCAGCGCGCGGCGGCAGGGAATGTACAATGAGCAGTTCTTC; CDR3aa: CASSARRQGMYNEQFF
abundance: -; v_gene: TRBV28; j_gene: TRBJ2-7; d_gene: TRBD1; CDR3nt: TGTGCCAGCAGTTTTGACAGGGGCTACGAGCAGTACTTC; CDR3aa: CASSFDRGYEQYF
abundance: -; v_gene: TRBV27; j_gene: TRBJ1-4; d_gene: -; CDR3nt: TGTGCCAGCAGTCCCCGGAGAACAACTAATGAAAAACTGTTTTTT; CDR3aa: CASSPRRTTNEKLFF
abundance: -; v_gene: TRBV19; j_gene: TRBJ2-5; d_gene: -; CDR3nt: TGTGCCAGTAGTATTCAACCTATGGCAGGGCGGGAGACCCAGTACTTC; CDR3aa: CASSIQPMAGRETQYF
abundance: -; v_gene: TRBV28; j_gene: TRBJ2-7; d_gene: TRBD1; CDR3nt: TGTGCCAGCAGTCGGGGCCCTGGGACAGCGTCCTACGAGCAGTACTTC; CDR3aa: CASSRGPGTASYEQYF
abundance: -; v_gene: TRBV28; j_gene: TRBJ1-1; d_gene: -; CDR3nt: TGTGCCAGCACCTACCCCTTACAGGGAATCACTGAAGCTTTCTTT; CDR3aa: CASTYPLQGITEAFF
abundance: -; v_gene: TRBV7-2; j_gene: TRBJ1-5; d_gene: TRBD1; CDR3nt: TGTGCCAGCAGCTTAGAACAGGGGGGTAGCAATCAGCCCCAGCATTTT; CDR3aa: CASSLEQGGSNQPQHF
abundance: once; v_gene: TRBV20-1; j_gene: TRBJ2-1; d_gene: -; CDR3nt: TGCAGTGCAACGCGGGACAATGAGCAGTTCTTC; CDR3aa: CSATRDNEQFF
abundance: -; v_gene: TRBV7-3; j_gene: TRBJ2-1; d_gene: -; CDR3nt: TGTGCCAGCAGTCCCTCCGGGGGGACAGGGCAGTTCTTC; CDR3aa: CASSPSGGTGQFF
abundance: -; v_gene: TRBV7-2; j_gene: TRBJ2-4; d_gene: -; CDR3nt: TGTGCCAGCAGCCCCCCGGGGAGCCTAGCCAAAAACATTCAGTACTTC; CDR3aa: CASSPPGSLAKNIQYF
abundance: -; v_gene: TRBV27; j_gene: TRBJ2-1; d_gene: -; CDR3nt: TGTGCCAGCAGTTTACCCTCGGGTGACAATGAGCAGTTCTTC; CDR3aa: CASSLPSGDNEQFF
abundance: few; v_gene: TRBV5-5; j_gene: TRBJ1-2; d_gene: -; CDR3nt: TGTGCCAGCAGCTTGGGTGTGGGAGACTATGGCTACACCTTC; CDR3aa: CASSLGVGDYGYTF
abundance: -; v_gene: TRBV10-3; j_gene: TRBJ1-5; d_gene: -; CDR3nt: TGTGCCATCAGTGAATTCGGACAGCAAAATAGCAATCAGCCCCAGCATTTT; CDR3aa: CAISEFGQQNSNQPQHF
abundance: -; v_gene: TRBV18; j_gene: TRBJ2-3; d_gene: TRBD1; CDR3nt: TGTGCCAGCTCACCAGGACAGGGTAGCACAGATACGCAGTATTTT; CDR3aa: CASSPGQGSTDTQYF
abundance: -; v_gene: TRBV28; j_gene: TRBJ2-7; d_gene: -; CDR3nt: TGTGCCAGCAATAACAGGGCGTACGAGCAGTACTTC; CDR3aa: CASNNRAYEQYF
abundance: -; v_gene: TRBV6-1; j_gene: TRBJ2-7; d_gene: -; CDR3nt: TGTGCCAGCAGTGACCCGGACATTTCCTACGAGCAGTACTTC; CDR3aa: CASSDPDISYEQYF
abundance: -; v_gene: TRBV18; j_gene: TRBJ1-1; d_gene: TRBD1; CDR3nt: TGTGCCAGCTCGCAGTCGGCAGGGGGCTACACTGAAGCTTTCTTT; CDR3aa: CASSQSAGGYTEAFF
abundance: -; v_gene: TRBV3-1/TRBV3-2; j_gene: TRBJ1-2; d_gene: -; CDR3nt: TGTGCCAGCAGCCAAGACTTCGGTAACTATGGCTACACCTTC; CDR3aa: CASSQDFGNYGYTF
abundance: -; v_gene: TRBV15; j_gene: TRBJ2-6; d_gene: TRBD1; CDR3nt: TGTGCCACCAGCTCCCTTTGGGGGACAGGGTTCATGGGGTCTGGGGCCAACGTCCTGACTTTC; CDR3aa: CATSSLWGTGFMGSGANVLTF
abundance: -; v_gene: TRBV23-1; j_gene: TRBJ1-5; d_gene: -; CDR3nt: TGCGCCAGCAGCCAGGACAGACGCAATCAGCCCCAGCATTTT; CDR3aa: CASSQDRRNQPQHF
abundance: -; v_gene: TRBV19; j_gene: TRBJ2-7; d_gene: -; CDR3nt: TGTGCCAGTAGTACCAACCCTAGTTACGAGCAGTACTTC; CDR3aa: CASSTNPSYEQYF
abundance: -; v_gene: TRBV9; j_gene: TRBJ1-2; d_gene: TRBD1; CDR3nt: TGTGCCAGCAGCGCAGACCGGACAGGGACCAACTATGGCTACACCTTC; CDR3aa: CASSADRTGTNYGYTF
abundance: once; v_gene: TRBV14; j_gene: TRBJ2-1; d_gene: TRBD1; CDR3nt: TGTGCCAGCAGCCATGACGCTTTATCCGGGACAGGGTACTACAATGAGCAGTTCTTC; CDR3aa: CASSHDALSGTGYYNEQFF
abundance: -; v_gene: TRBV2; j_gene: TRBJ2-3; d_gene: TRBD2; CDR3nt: TGTGCCAGCAGTGTAGGACTAGCGGGGGATACGCAGTATTTT; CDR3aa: CASSVGLAGDTQYF
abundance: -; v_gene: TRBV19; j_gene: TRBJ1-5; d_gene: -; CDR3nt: TGTGCCAGTAGTCTTAGGCCCTGGGGCCAGCCCCAGCATTTT; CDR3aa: CASSLRPWGQPQHF
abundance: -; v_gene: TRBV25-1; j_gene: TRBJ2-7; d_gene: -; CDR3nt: TGTGCCAGCGGGGACTTCGGCTCCTACGAGCAGTACTTC; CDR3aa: CASGDFGSYEQYF
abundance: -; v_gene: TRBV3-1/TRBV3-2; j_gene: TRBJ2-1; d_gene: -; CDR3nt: TGTGCCAGCAGTCTCGGGGAAGATGAGCAGTTCTTC; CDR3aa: CASSLGEDEQFF
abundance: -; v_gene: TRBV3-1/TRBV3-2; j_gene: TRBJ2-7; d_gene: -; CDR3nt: TGTGCCAGCAGCCCCGCCTACGAGCAGTACTTC; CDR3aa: CASSPAYEQYF